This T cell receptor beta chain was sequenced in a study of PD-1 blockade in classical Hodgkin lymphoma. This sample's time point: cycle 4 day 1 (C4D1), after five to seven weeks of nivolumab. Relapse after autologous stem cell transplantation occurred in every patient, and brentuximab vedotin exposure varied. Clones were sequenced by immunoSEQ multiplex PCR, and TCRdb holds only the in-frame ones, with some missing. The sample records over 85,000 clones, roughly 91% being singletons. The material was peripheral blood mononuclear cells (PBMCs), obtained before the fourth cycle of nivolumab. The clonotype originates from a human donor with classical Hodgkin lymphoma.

This chain's CDR3 is CASSQELASEQFF. CDR3 nucleotide sequence: TGTGCCAGCAGCCAAGAACTGGCGAGTGAGCAGTTCTTC. This chain joins TRBV14 and TRBJ2-1, with no clear D. CDR1 and CDR2 (germline): SGHDN, FVKESK. Trimming shortened V by 0 bases and J by 9 bases, and 9 bases separated the two germline ends. The CDR3 spans 13 residues.